The sequence of this T cell receptor (beta chain) was determined in a study of T cells in Graves' hyperthyroidism and ophthalmopathy. This clonotype has a count of ten or more. What it binds is unknown. Amplification of TCR beta CDR3 regions used RNA as the template. An initial round of RT-PCR targeting the TCR CDR3 relied on the HTBI primer set. Using its own MiXCR run on the multiplex PCR reads, TCRdb lists one record per CDR3 protein. Seen here are 650,000 to 850,000 distinct CDR3 sequences, approximately 18% observed once, and the top ten hold over 15%. Broader study findings: Blood also showed most of the thyroid clonotypes that were expanded above 0.001.

Germline CDR1 and CDR2: SEHNR and FQNEAQ (reference sequence). The J segment lost 4 bases and the V segment lost 2 bases, leaving 6 bases of the junction unmatched. The CDR3 sequence is 16 residues long. The study enrolled patients aged 18 to 65 with newly diagnosed hyperthyroidism of under 2 months' duration. At first hyperthyroidism diagnosis, before any ophthalmopathy symptoms, the blood sample was collected. This TCR was sampled from a woman aged 45-65 years with Graves' hyperthyroidism that later progressed to Graves' ophthalmopathy. The V gene is TRBV7-9, the J gene TRBJ2-1, with TRBD1 identical over 9 bases. The specimen sequenced was blood. CDR3 DNA sequence: TGTGCCAGCAGCTTAATGGGACAGGGACGGTACAATGAGCAGTTCTTC. Translated, it gives CASSLMGQGRYNEQFF.